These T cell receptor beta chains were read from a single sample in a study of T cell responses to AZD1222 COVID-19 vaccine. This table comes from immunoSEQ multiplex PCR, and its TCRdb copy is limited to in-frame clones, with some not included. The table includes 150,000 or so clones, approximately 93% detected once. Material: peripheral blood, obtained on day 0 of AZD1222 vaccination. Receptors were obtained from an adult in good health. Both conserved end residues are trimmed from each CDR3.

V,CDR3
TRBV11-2,ASSLDGGGYNEQF
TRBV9,ASSPGVGNQPQH
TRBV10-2,ASGYIPGTGGSNQPQH
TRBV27,ASSITGESYEQY
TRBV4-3,ASSQDRITAQY
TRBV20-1,SASLWRGGPGEQF
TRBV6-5,ASSYYKNQPQH
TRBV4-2,ASSQQAQGGYGYT
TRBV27,ASSPGLSGNEQF
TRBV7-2,ASSLWGTGSSYNSPLH
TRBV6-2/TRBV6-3,ASSYGGRGETQY
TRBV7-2,ASSLGLGGGTSTDTQY
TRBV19,ASSTPSGGTYGYT
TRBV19,ASSTQVQTPLH
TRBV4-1,ASSQVSPTGELF
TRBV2,ASRELSTNEKLF
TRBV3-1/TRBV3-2,ASSQEWTTQGQPGKYGYT
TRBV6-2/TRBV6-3,ASRHIRQPQH
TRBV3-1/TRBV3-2,ASSPRVTYGYT
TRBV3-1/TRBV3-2,ASSRSGQGNYEQY
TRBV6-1,ASSEAGLNQPQH
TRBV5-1,ASSPGQTNYGYT
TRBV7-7,ASRPGTVDTGELF
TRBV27,ASSHTGGRETQY
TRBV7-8,ASSLVRETNQPQH
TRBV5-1,ASSLGVRRDEQF
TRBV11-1,ASSLMQSTDTQY
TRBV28,ASSRGDLPETQY
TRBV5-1,ASSPTPDSPEAF
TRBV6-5,ASSYRGTTSYNEQF
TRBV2,ASMLGDSGVQPQH
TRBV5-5,ASRQVGGRTEAF
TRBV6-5,ASSRDRVYEQY
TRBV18,ASSPPRGTSRVNTEAF
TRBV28,ASTTSWGPLSNQPQH